This TCR beta chain was captured in a study of cytomegalovirus exposure and HLA in healthy donors. This clone was detected only a few times. It was with 60 Vbeta and 13 Jbeta primers that the PCR ran. Sequencing used immunoSEQ multiplex PCR; TCRdb keeps in-frame clones, though not all of them. The repertoire holds roughly 240,000 clones, with more than 70% as singletons. The sequenced material came from PBMCs. This TCR was sampled from a boy aged 5-17 years in good health and CMV-seronegative.

CDR3 nucleotides: TGTGCCAGCCGGTTGAGACTAGCAGTATACGAGCAGTACTTC. Translation: CASRLRLAVYEQYF. V is TRBV2 and J is TRBJ2-7, with 7 bases fitting TRBD2. The length of the CDR3 is 14 residues. Unmatched junction bases numbered 11, after V lost 8 bases and J lost 4 bases. From germline, CDR1 is SNHLY and CDR2 FYNNEI.